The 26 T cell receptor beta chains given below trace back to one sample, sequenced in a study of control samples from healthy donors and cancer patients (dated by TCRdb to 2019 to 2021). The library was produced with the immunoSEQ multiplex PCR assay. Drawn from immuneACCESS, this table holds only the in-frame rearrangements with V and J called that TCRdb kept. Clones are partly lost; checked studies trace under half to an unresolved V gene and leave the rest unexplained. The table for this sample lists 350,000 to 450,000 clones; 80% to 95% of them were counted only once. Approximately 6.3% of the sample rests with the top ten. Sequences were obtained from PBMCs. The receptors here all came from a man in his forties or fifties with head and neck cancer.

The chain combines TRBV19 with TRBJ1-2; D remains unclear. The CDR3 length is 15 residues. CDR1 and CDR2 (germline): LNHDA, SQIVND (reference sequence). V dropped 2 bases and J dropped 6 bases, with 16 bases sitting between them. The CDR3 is CASSISASGGHGYTF. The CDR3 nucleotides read TGTGCCAGTAGTATATCGGCCTCAGGTGGGCATGGCTACACCTTC.

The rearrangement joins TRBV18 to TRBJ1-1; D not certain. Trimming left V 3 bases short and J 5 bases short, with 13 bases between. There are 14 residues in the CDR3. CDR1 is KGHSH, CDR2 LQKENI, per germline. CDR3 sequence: CASSPLIPRTEAFF. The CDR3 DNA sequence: TGTGCCAGCTCACCTCTTATCCCGAGGACTGAAGCTTTCTTT. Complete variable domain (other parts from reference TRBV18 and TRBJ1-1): NAGVMQNPRHLVRRRGQEARLRCSPMKGHSHVYWYRQLPEEGLKFMVYLQKENIIDESGMPKERFSAEFPKEGPSILRIQQVVRGDSAAYFCASSPLIPRTEAFFGQGTRLTVV.

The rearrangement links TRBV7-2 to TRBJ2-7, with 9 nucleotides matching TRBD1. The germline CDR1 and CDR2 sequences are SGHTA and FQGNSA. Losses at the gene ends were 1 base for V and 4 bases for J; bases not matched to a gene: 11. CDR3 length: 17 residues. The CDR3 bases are TGTGCCAGCAGCTTAGAGAAGGGGACAGGGTCGCGATACGAGCAGTACTTC. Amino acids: CASSLEKGTGSRYEQYF.

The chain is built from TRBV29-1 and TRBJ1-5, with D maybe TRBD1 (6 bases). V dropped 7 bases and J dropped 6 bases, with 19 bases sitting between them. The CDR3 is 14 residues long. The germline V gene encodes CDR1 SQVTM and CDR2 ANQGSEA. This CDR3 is CSAVVAQGSQPQHF. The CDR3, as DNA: TGCAGCGCCGTCGTCGCGCAGGGGAGTCAGCCCCAGCATTTT.

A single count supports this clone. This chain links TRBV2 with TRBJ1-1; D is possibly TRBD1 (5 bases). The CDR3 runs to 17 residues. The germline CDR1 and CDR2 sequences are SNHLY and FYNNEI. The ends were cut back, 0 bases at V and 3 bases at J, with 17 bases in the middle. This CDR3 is CASSEAVSGFGYTEAFF. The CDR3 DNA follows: TGTGCCAGCAGTGAAGCGGTATCAGGGTTCGGGTACACTGAAGCTTTCTTT.

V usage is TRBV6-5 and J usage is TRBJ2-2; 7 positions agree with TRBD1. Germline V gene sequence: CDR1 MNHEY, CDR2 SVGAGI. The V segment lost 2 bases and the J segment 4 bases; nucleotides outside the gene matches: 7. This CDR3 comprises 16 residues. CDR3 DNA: TGTGCCAGCAGTTACCGTCAGACAGGGTCCACCGGGGAGCTGTTTTTT. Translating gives CASSYRQTGSTGELFF.

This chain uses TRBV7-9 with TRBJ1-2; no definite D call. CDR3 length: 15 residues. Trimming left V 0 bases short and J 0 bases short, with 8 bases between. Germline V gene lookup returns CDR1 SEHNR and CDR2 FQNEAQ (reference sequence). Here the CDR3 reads CASSLALSSNYGYTF. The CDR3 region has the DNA TGTGCCAGCAGCTTAGCGCTCAGTTCTAACTATGGCTACACCTTC. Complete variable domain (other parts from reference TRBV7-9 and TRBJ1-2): DTGVSQNPRHKITKRGQNVTFRCDPISEHNRLYWYRQTLGQGPEFLTYFQNEAQLEKSRLLSDRFSAERPKGSFSTLEIQRTEQGDSAMYLCASSLALSSNYGYTFGSGTRLTVV.

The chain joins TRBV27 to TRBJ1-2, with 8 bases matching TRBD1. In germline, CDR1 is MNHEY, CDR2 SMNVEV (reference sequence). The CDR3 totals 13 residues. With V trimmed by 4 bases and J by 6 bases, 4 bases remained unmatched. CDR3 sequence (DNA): TGTGCCAGCAGTTCAACAGGGGGAGATGGCTACACCTTC. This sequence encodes CASSSTGGDGYTF.

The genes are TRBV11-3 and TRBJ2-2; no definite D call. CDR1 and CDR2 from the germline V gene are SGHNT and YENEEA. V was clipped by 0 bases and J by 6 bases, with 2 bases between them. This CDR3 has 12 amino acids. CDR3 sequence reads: CASSLDPGELFF. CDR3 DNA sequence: TGTGCCAGCAGCTTAGATCCCGGGGAGCTGTTTTTT.

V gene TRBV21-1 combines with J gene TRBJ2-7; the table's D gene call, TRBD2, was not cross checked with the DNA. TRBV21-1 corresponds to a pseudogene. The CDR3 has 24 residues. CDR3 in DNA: TGTGCCAGCCGGGAGGGCCGACTTCACTTCGGCATCAGCACCCCAACGACCCGATCCTACGAGCAGTACTTC. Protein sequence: CASREGRLHFGISTPTTRSYEQYF.

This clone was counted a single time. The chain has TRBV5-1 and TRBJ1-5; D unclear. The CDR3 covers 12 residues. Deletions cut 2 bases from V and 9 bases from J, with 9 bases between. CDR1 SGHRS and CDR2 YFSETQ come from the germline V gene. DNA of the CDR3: TGCGCCAGCAGCTTTGAAGGGCGGCCCCAGCATTTT. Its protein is CASSFEGRPQHF.

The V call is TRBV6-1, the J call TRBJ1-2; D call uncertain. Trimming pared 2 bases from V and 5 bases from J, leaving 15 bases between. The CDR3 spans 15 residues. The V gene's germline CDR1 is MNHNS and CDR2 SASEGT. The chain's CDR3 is CASSETGLSVYGYTF. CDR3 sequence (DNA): TGTGCCAGCAGTGAAACCGGGCTCTCCGTATATGGCTACACCTTC.

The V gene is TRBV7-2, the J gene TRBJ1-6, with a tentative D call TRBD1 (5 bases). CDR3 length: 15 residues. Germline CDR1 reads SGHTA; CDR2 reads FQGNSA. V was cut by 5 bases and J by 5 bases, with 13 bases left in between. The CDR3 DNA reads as TGTGCCAGCAGCGGGGGGACGCCGAATAATTCACCCCTCCACTTT. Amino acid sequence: CASSGGTPNNSPLHF.

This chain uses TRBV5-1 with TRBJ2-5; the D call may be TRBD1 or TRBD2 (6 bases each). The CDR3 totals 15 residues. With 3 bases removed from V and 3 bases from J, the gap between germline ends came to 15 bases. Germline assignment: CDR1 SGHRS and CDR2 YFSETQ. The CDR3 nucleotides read TGCGCCAGCAGCTCCTCCCGGGGGCTGGAAGAGACCCAGTACTTC. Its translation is CASSSSRGLEETQYF. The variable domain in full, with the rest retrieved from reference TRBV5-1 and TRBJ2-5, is KAGVTQTPRYLIKTRGQQVTLSCSPISGHRSVSWYQQTPGQGLQFLFEYFSETQRNKGNFPGRFSGRQFSNSRSEMNVSTLELGDSALYLCASSSSRGLEETQYFGPGTRLLVL.

This chain's CDR3 is CASSPPEGLANEQFF. For the CDR3, the DNA is TGTGCCAGCAGCCCGCCCGAAGGGCTAGCCAATGAGCAGTTCTTC. The chain joins TRBV9 to TRBJ2-1; possibly TRBD2 for D (5 bases). Trimming left V 4 bases short and J 6 bases short, with 17 bases between. CDR3 length equals 15 residues. Germline-derived CDR1 and CDR2 are SGDLS and YYNGEE.

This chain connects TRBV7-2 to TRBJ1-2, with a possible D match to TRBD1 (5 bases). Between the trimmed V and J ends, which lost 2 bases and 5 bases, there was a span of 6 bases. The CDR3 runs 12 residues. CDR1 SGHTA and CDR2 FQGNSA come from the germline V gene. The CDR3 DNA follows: TGTGCCAGCAGCTTAACAGGTTATGGCTACACCTTC. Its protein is CASSLTGYGYTF.

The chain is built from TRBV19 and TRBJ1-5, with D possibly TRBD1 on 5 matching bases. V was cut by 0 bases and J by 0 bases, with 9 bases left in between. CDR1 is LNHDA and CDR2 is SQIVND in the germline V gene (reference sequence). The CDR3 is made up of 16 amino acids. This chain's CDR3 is CASSIDGGYSNQPQHF. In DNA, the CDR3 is TGTGCCAGTAGTATAGACGGGGGTTATAGCAATCAGCCCCAGCATTTT.

This chain's CDR3 is CASTSEGGQGADEQFF. Here the CDR3 DNA reads TGTGCCAGCACCTCAGAGGGGGGGCAGGGGGCCGATGAGCAGTTCTTC. V is TRBV4-2 and J is TRBJ2-1; weak D call: TRBD1 (8 bases). There are 16 residues in the CDR3. Germline V gives CDR1 LGHNA, CDR2 YNFKEQ. Between the trimmed V and J ends, which lost 7 bases and 8 bases, there was a span of 24 bases.

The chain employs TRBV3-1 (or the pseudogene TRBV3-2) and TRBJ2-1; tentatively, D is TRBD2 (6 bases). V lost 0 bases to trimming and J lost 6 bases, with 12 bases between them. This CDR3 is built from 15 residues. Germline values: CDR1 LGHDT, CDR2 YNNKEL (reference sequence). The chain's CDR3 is CASSQDWGLVNEQFF. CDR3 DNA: TGTGCCAGCAGCCAAGATTGGGGACTCGTCAATGAGCAGTTCTTC.

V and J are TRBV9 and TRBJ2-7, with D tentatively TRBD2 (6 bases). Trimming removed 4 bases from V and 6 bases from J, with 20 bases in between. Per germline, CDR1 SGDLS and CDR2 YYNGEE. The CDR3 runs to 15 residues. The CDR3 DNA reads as TGTGCCAGCAGCCCCAGAGGGGCGGGAAGCCTCGAGCAGTACTTC. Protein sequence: CASSPRGAGSLEQYF.

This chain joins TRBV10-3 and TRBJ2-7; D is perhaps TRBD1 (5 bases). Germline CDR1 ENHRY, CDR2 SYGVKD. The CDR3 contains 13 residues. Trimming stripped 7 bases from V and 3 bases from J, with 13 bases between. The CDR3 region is CAINQGASYEQYF. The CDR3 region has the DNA TGTGCCATCAATCAGGGCGCGAGCTACGAGCAGTACTTC.

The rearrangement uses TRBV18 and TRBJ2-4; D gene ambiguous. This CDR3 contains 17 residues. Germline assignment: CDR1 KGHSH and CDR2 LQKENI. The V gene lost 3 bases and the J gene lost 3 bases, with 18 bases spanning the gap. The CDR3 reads CASSPPNGVQDKNIQYF. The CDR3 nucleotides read TGTGCCAGCTCACCCCCGAATGGGGTCCAGGACAAAAACATTCAGTACTTC.

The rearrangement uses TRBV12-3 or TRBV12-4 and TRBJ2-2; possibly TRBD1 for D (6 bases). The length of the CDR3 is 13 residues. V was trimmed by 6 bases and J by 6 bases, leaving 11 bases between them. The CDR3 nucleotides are TGTGCCAGCAGCTGGGACATCTCCGGGGAGCTGTTTTTT. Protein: CASSWDISGELFF.

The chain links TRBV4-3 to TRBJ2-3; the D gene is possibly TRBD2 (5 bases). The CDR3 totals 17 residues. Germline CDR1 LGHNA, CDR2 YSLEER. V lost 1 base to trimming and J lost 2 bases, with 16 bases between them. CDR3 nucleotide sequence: TGCGCCAGCAGCCAAGCGTGGACTCTTTCCGACACAGATACGCAGTATTTT. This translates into CASSQAWTLSDTDTQYF.

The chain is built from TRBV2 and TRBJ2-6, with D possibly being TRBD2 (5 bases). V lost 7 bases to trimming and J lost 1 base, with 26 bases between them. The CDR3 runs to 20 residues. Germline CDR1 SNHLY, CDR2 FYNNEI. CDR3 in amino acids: CASKVTVRPGYTSGANVLTF. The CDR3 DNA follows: TGTGCCAGCAAGGTTACAGTCCGACCGGGATACACTTCTGGGGCCAACGTCCTGACTTTC.

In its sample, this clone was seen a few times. CDR3 nucleotide sequence: TGCGCCAGCAGAGGGACCTCGCGGATGGATGAAAAACTGTTTTTT. This encodes CASRGTSRMDEKLFF. This chain uses TRBV5-1 with TRBJ1-4; TRBD1 is a possible D gene (5 bases). V was clipped by 5 bases and J by 6 bases, with 17 bases between them. Germline V gene sequence: CDR1 SGHRS, CDR2 YFSETQ. The CDR3 sequence is 15 residues long.